This T cell receptor beta chain was observed in a study of blood T cell dynamics during melanoma immunotherapy. Study-level information: Metastatic melanoma patients received first-line pembrolizumab or nivolumab plus ipilimumab.

The V end was cut by 1 base, the J end by 3 bases, with 13 bases between. This CDR3 contains 16 residues. CDR1 is MGHRA and CDR2 is YSYEKL in the germline V gene. Stated time point: week 3, after first cycle of checkpoint inhibitor. General observations from the study: Unlike progressors, later disease-control patients had W3 repertoires gaining clonality or diversity.

As to this clone: Antigen: not known.

Every bulk PBMC sample received the same 350 ng of DNA. Using immunoSEQ multiplex PCR, the repertoire was profiled, and TCRdb retains in-frame clones only, with some absent. The table has 8,500 or so clones, more than 75% seen once. This sequence was found in a human donor with melanoma. This chain links TRBV4-1 with TRBJ1-5; D gene uncertain. The sequencing here drew on blood, taken from a patient treated with checkpoint blockade. The chain's CDR3 is CASSQASGRNNQPQHF. In DNA, the CDR3 is TGCGCCAGCAGCCAAGCCTCCGGACGGAACAATCAGCCCCAGCATTTT.